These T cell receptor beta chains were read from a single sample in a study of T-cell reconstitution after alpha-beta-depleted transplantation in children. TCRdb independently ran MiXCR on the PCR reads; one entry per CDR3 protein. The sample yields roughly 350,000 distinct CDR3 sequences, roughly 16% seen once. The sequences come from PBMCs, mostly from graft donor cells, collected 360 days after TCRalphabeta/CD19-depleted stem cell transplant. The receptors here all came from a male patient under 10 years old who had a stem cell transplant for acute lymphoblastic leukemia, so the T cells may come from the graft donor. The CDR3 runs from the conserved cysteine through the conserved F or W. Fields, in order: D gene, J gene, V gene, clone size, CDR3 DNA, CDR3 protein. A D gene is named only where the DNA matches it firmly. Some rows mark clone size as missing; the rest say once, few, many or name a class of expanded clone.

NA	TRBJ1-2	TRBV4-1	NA	TGCGCCAGCAGCCAAGTGGGGCCGGGACAAGATGTCGGCTACACCTTC	CASSQVGPGQDVGYTF
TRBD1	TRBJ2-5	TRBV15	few	TGTGCCACCAGCAGAGAGGACAGGGCTCAAGAGACCCAGTACTTC	CATSREDRAQETQYF
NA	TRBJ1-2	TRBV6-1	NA	TGTGCCAGCGAGGGAAAAGGGGACTATGGCTACACCTTC	CASEGKGDYGYTF
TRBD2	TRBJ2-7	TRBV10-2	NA	TGCGCCAGCAGCCGGGGACTAGCGGGGGAGCAGTACTTC	CASSRGLAGEQYF
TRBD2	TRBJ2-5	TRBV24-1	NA	TGTGGGGCCAGTGATTTGCGGTGGACTGGACTTCTAGCGGGAGGGCTAGAGACCCAGTACTTC	CGASDLRWTGLLAGGLETQYF
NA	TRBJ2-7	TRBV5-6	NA	TGTGCCAGGGGCCCCGGAGGGCTCCCTGGGGGGGAGCAGTACTTC	CARGPGGLPGGEQYF
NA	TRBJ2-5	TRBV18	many	TGTGCCAGCTCACCACAGCAGCTCCGCAATCAAGAGACCCAGTACTTC	CASSPQQLRNQETQYF
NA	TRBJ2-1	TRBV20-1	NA	TGCAGTGCCCGCGACAGAATCTCCTACAATGAGCAGTTCTTC	CSARDRISYNEQFF
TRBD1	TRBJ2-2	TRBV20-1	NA	TGCAGTGCTAGGTCTTTCGGGAGACAGGGGGTTAATCTCGGGGAGCTGTTTTTT	CSARSFGRQGVNLGELFF
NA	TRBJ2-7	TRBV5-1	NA	TGCGCCAGCAGCTTGACTAGCAGCCCCTACGAGCAGTACTTC	CASSLTSSPYEQYF
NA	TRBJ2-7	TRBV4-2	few	TGTGCCAGCAGCCAAGTTGGACAGTCCTACGAGCAGTACTTC	CASSQVGQSYEQYF
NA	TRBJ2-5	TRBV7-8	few	TGTGCCAGCAGCTTAAGTCCAGAGACCCAGTACTTC	CASSLSPETQYF
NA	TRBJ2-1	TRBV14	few	TGTGCCAGCAGCCCCCCCGTAAGGCGGATCAGAGGCTACAATGAGCAGTTCTTC	CASSPPVRRIRGYNEQFF
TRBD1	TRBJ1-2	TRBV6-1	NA	TGTGCCAGCAGTGAAGGTGGACAGGGCTATGGCTACACCTTC	CASSEGGQGYGYTF
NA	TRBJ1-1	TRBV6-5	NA	TGTGCCAGCAGTTACGAGACGGGGCGGGACACTGAAGCTTTCTTT	CASSYETGRDTEAFF
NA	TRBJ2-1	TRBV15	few	TGTGCCACCAGCAGCCTAGGGGGCAGTTCTACTAGCGGAACCTACAATGAGCAGTTCTTC	CATSSLGGSSTSGTYNEQFF
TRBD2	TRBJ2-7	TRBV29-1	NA	TGCAGCGTTGGGGGGACTAGCGAGGGCTACGAGCAGTACTTC	CSVGGTSEGYEQYF
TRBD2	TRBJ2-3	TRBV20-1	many	TGCAGTGCTAGTGCCAGACTAGCCCACACAGATACGCAGTATTTT	CSASARLAHTDTQYF
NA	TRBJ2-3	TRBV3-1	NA	TGTGCCAGCAGCCAAGACGAGGGGACAGATACGCAGTATTTT	CASSQDEGTDTQYF
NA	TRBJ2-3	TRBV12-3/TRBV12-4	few	TGTGCCAGCAGTGCACATGTTTTCGATACGCAGTATTTT	CASSAHVFDTQYF
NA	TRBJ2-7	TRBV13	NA	TGTGCCAGCAGCCAGAACCTCGTCCTTGGCCTAGCGCGACTGGGCCAAAGTGACGAGCAGTACTTC	CASSQNLVLGLARLGQSDEQYF
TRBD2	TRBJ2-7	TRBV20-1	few	TGCAGTGCCAGAGTCCCGGGACTAGCGGGAGGGGCTTCCTACGAGCAGTACTTC	CSARVPGLAGGASYEQYF
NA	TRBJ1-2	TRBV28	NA	TGTGCCAGCAGTTTAAATCCAGACTATGGCTACACCTTC	CASSLNPDYGYTF
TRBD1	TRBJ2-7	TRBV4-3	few	TGCGCCAGCAGCCCCGAGGGGGACAGGAGCTCCTACGAGCAGTACTTC	CASSPEGDRSSYEQYF
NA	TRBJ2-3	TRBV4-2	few	TGTGCCAGCAGGGTCGGCCAAAGCACAGATACGCAGTATTTT	CASRVGQSTDTQYF
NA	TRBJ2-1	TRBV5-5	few	TGTGCCAGCAGTTCCATTCGGGGAGTAGAGCAGTTCTTC	CASSSIRGVEQFF
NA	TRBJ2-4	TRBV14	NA	TGTGCCAGCAGCCTAGGGGGGATTCAGTACTTC	CASSLGGIQYF
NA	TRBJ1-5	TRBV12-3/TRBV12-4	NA	TGTGCCAGCAGTTTAATTCGGGGTCAGCCCCAGCATTTT	CASSLIRGQPQHF
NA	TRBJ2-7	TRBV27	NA	TGTGCCAGCAGTTTAGGTCCTTACTACGAGCAGTACTTC	CASSLGPYYEQYF
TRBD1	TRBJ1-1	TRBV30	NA	TGTGCCTGGGACAGGGCAAACACTGAAGCTTTCTTT	CAWDRANTEAFF
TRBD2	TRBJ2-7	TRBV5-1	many	TGCGCCAGCAGCGGATCAGAAGCGGGAGGGTGGTTCTACGAGCAGTACTTC	CASSGSEAGGWFYEQYF
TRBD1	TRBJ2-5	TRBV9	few	TGTGCCAGCAGCGTAGACGGGACAGAGGGGGAGACCCAGTACTTC	CASSVDGTEGETQYF
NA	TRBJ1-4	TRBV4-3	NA	TGCGCCAGCAGCCATTTCCCTGCAACTAATGAAAAACTGTTTTTT	CASSHFPATNEKLFF
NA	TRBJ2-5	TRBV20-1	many	TGCAGTGTTGACCGAATGGGCTACCCCAGAGAGACCCAGTACTTC	CSVDRMGYPRETQYF
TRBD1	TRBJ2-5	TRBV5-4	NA	TGTGCCAGCAGCTGGGACAGGGGCCCCCAAGAGACCCAGTACTTC	CASSWDRGPQETQYF
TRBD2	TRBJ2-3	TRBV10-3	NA	TGTGCCATCAGTGAGTCGAGAGCGGGAGTAATAGATACGCAGTATTTT	CAISESRAGVIDTQYF
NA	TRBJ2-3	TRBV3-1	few	TGTGCCAGCAGCCCCACTTCGCCTACTAGCACAGATACGCAGTATTTT	CASSPTSPTSTDTQYF
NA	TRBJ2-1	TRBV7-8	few	TGTGCCAGCAGCTTAGCGCGCGCAGGTCTAGTGGTCCACAATGAGCAGTTCTTC	CASSLARAGLVVHNEQFF
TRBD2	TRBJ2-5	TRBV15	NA	TGTGCCACCAGCAGAGTTGAACTAGCGGGACAAGAGACCCAGTACTTC	CATSRVELAGQETQYF
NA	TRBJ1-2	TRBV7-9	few	TGTGCCAGCAGCCCCCTCCCCAGGGGAGGCGGCTACACCTTC	CASSPLPRGGGYTF
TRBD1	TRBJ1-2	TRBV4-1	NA	TGCGCCAGCACCCACCATCCGGGACAGGGATTGGATGGCTACACCTTC	CASTHHPGQGLDGYTF
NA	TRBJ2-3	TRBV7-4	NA	TGTGCCAGCAGCTTAGCGAGAAGACTAGGGGGGCAGTATTTT	CASSLARRLGGQYF
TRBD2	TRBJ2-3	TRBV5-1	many	TGCGCCAGCAGCGGAAGGACTAGCCACACAGATACGCAGTATTTT	CASSGRTSHTDTQYF
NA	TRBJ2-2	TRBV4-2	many	TGTGCCAGCAGCCCGCCCCGGGGAACCGGGGAGCTGTTTTTT	CASSPPRGTGELFF
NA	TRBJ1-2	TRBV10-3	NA	TGTGCCATCAGTGGCGGACGGAGATATGGCTACACCTTC	CAISGGRRYGYTF
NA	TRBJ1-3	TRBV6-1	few	TGTGCCAGCAGACAGGGAGTGCTCGGAAACACCATATATTTT	CASRQGVLGNTIYF
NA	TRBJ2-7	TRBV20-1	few	TGCAGTGCTAGAGTGAAGGGGCTTCCTTACTACGAGCAGTACTTC	CSARVKGLPYYEQYF
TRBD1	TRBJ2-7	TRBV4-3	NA	TGCGCCAGCAGCCAAGACCGACTTAGACAGGGGTTGGACGAGCAGTACTTC	CASSQDRLRQGLDEQYF
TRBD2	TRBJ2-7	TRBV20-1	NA	TGCAGTGCTAGAGATCCGGGACTAGCGGGAGTCTGCTACGAGCAGTACTTC	CSARDPGLAGVCYEQYF
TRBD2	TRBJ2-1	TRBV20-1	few	TGCAGCCCTGGGGGGAGCGGGAGGACGTACAATGAGCAGTTCTTC	CSPGGSGRTYNEQFF
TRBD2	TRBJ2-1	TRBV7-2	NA	TGTGCCAGCAGCTCCGTCGCTAGCGGGACTTTAGATGAGCAGTTCTTC	CASSSVASGTLDEQFF
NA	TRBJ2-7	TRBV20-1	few	TGCAGTGCTCCTCGGGGGCCCACCTACGAGCAGTACTTC	CSAPRGPTYEQYF
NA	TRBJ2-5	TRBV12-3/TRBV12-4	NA	TGTGCCAGCGGACGTAGCGGACAAGAGACCCAGTACTTC	CASGRSGQETQYF
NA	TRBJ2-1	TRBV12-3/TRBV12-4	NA	TGTGCCAGCAGTTTAAAGAGATGGCTGAGAGACAATGAGCAGTTCTTC	CASSLKRWLRDNEQFF
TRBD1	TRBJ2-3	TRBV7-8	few	TGTGCCAGCAGCCCTACGGGACAGGGCACAGATACGCAGTATTTT	CASSPTGQGTDTQYF
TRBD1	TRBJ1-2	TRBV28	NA	TGTGCCAGCAGTTTCTTCGGACAGGGGGCTCCTGGCTACACCTTC	CASSFFGQGAPGYTF
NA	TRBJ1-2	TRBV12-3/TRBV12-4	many	TGTGCCAGCAGTTCGGGACTCCTTAACTATGGCTACACCTTC	CASSSGLLNYGYTF